This T cell receptor (beta chain) was profiled in a study of blood T cell repertoires in COVID-19. In the original workflow: Scientists estimated how many nucleated cells there were by amplifying reference gene primers. The protocol was immunoSEQ multiplex PCR, while the TCRdb copy is restricted to in-frame clones and leaves out a portion. The V and J calls and clone size were taken over from that table, and D and trimming were inferred from the DNA. In the table there are some 320,000 clones, roughly 89% of which are singletons. The J segment lost 6 bases and the V segment lost 5 bases, leaving 10 bases of the junction unmatched. The CDR3 loop spans 14 amino acids. The germline V gene encodes CDR1 SQVTM and CDR2 ANQGSEA.

The chain couples TRBV29-1 to TRBJ2-3, with TRBD2 identical over 8 bases. This clonotype was obtained from a woman aged 30 to 39 with COVID-19, enrolled during active disease. Sequenced sample: peripheral blood. The CDR3 here is CSVSGGLVSDTQYF. The CDR3 DNA is TGCAGCGTTAGCGGGGGCTTAGTATCGGATACGCAGTATTTT.